This T cell receptor (beta chain) comes out of a study of PD-L1 blockade in urothelial cancer (dated by TCRdb to about 2017). With respect to the entire study: Therapy was started around 2014 for all patients, and atezolizumab 1,200 mg was administered intravenously every 3 weeks. Durable clinical benefit was defined as a progression-free survival longer than 6 months, and TCR features were additionally tested against progression-free survival and overall survival. Patients had an ECOG performance status of 0 or 1 and had received between 0 and 3 prior chemotherapy regimens. Durable clinical benefit was achieved by nine patients and was not achieved by 20 patients. Approximately 30 patients had pretreatment blood TCR-seq, around 24 had at least one posttreatment blood collection, and around 24 had tumor TCR-seq. Blood samples were analyzed at 3 weeks after treatment start (second dose) and at 6 weeks after treatment start. Blood samples gave a median of approximately 150,000 T cells and 83,000 or so unique TCRs, with a median clonality of roughly 0.08. TCR sequencing covered pretreatment tumor samples and matched, serially collected peripheral blood taken before and after atezolizumab treatment. About 85% of the 29 patients were males with bladder-origin urothelial cancer, and about 65% of the roughly 30 reported a prior smoking history. An exploratory multi-omic analysis was conducted of the somatic, immune and clinical correlates of response to PD-L1 blockade with atezolizumab in urothelial cancer. In the same patients, whole exome sequencing and RNA sequencing of pretreatment tumors were performed in addition to TCR sequencing.

Summary of the overall study and its limitations: Because the sample size was small (n of about 29) and many exploratory analyses were performed, the results are intended to be hypothesis-generating. Greater expansion of tumor-associated TCR clones in peripheral blood 3 weeks after the start of treatment was observed in patients with durable benefit (n of about 20, p = 0.022). Improved progression-free and overall survival was found to be associated with pretreatment peripheral blood TCR clonality below the median.

The cohort comprised 25 to 35 patients with locally advanced or metastatic urothelial carcinoma treated at Memorial Sloan Kettering on a trial protocol. Peripheral blood mononuclear cells were collected pretreatment and during treatment, with between 1 and 8 total time points per patient. The Qiagen DNeasy Blood extraction kit was used to purify genomic DNA from total PBMCs and tumor samples. PBMCs were collected pretreatment and during treatment and were isolated and stored as previously described. Each PCR received spiked-in synthetic TCR analog templates so that absolute template abundance could be estimated from read counts. The immunoSEQ assay used bias-controlled V and J gene primers to amplify TCRbeta CDR3 regions from genomic DNA. Sequencing of rearranged TCRbeta segments was performed at approximately 20X coverage. The study's processing was this. Sequencing errors were corrected by clustering, and CDR3s were annotated against IMGT so that V, D and J genes could be assigned. Downstream analyses used only productive TCRbeta rearrangements, leaving out any out-of-frame or stop-codon sequences. To compute clonality, Shannon entropy was normalized by the log of the number of unique productive sequences and then subtracted from one. Clones differing between time points or between blood and tumor were identified using Fisher's exact test with Benjamini-Hochberg correction, with an adjusted p below 0.01 applied as the threshold. The table comes from immuneACCESS by way of TCRdb, which keeps in-frame sequences with V and J called. Part of the clones is missing from these tables; in studies checked, under half for an unresolved V gene and the rest for unknown reasons. V and J calls plus clone size are reproduced from that table; the DNA served to infer D and trimming. Within this sample are around 100,000 clones, with 70% to 85% of them counted one time only. 2.4% of the sample is taken by the ten largest.

Germline trimming: 3 bases from V, 4 bases from J; junction bases outside gene matches: 5. Spanning cysteine to phenylalanine, the CDR3 consists of 15 amino acids. CDR3 DNA is the only sequence kept; it has 45 bases, read in frame from the first base. CDR1 and CDR2 (KGHSH, LQKENI) derive from the germline V gene. This clone was found a few times. Its target antigen remains unknown. No much larger clone is present one base from it, and per-base qualities are unavailable. This chain joins TRBV18 to TRBJ2-7, and TRBD1 matches 11 of the central bases. The TCR originated in a man between 45 and 60 years old with urothelial cancer. The sample consisted of PBMCs, taken around atezolizumab (anti-PD-L1) treatment. The CDR3 has the sequence CASSPAGTGGYEQYF. The DNA sequence follows: TGTGCCAGCTCACCGGCCGGGACAGGGGGTTACGAGCAGTACTTC. The CDR3, completed at both ends by the reference TRBV18 and TRBJ2-7 genes, gives the full variable domain NAGVMQNPRHLVRRRGQEARLRCSPMKGHSHVYWYRQLPEEGLKFMVYLQKENIIDESGMPKERFSAEFPKEGPSILRIQQVVRGDSAAYFCASSPAGTGGYEQYFGPGTRLTVT.